The rows below give T cell receptor beta chains drawn from one sample of a study of response to subunit inactivated influenza vaccine. From the RT-PCR reads, TCRdb called clonotypes with MiXCR, one entry per CDR3 protein. This sample has 700,000 to 800,000 distinct CDR3 sequences, with approximately 18% found just once. The sequenced sample was PBMCs from blood, obtained more than 4 days after vaccination. The receptor set was obtained from a middle-aged man who received an inactivated influenza vaccine. Each CDR3 is given without its conserved first and last residue.

length: 14
V: TRBV10-3
CDR3: AISADRASGTGELF

length: 13
V: TRBV5-1
CDR3: ASSLGDGRNQPQH

length: 14
V: TRBV7-2
CDR3: ASSLAILSGKNIQY

length: 10
V: TRBV20-1
CDR3: SARHPLGQLF

length: 11
V: TRBV12-3/TRBV12-4
CDR3: ASSLRPSSEQY

length: 13
V: TRBV7-9
CDR3: ASSPSGSFGETQY

length: 13
V: TRBV12-3/TRBV12-4
CDR3: ASSLGTSSSYEQY

length: 12
V: TRBV30
CDR3: AWSSGQANQPQH

length: 13
V: TRBV7-2
CDR3: ASSLAMRSRETQY

length: 11
V: TRBV5-1
CDR3: ASSLDYNNEQF

length: 13
V: TRBV12-3/TRBV12-4
CDR3: ASSLVPGRTGELF

length: 11
V: TRBV6-2/TRBV6-3
CDR3: ASSLGGTQPQH

length: 9
V: TRBV6-1
CDR3: ASNRNEKLF

length: 14
V: TRBV5-1
CDR3: ASSLSSGGASETQY

length: 13
V: TRBV27
CDR3: ASGLYQGALEEAF

length: 13
V: TRBV9
CDR3: ASSVNTGGPGEQF